This record covers a single T cell receptor (beta chain). Its antigen is unknown. Method: immunoSEQ multiplex PCR; TCRdb's copy keeps in-frame clones and lacks some. The sample carries about 220,000 clones, 70% to 90% recorded once. Germline V gives CDR1 SGHNT, CDR2 YYREEE (reference sequence). This CDR3 has 16 amino acids. The germline V and J ends were trimmed by 4 bases and 4 bases, with 18 bases remaining between them. These data originate in a study of cytomegalovirus exposure and HLA in healthy donors. Study results and limitations: Accounts indicate the classifier identified cytomegalovirus status with strong specificity and sensitivity.

The source material was PBMCs. The chain combines TRBV5-4 with TRBJ2-1; the D gene is possibly TRBD2 (7 bases). The sequence derives from a woman under 30 in good health and CMV-seronegative. This CDR3 reads CASSRGGDYLYNEQFF. CDR3 coding DNA: TGTGCCAGCAGCAGGGGGGGGGACTACCTATACAATGAGCAGTTCTTC.